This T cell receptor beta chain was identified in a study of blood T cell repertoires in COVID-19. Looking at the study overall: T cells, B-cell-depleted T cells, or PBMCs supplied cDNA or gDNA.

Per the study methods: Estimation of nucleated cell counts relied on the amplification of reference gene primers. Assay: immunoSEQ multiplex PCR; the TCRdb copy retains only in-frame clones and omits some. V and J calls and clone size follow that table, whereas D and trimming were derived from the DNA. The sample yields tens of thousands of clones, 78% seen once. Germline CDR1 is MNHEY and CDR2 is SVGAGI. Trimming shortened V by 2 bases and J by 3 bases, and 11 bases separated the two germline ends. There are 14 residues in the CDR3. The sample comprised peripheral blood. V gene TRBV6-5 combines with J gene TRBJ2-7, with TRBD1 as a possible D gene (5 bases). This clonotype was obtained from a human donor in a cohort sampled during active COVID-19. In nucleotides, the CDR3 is TGTGCCAGCAGTTACACCGACAGCAACTACGAGCAGTACTTC. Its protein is CASSYTDSNYEQYF.